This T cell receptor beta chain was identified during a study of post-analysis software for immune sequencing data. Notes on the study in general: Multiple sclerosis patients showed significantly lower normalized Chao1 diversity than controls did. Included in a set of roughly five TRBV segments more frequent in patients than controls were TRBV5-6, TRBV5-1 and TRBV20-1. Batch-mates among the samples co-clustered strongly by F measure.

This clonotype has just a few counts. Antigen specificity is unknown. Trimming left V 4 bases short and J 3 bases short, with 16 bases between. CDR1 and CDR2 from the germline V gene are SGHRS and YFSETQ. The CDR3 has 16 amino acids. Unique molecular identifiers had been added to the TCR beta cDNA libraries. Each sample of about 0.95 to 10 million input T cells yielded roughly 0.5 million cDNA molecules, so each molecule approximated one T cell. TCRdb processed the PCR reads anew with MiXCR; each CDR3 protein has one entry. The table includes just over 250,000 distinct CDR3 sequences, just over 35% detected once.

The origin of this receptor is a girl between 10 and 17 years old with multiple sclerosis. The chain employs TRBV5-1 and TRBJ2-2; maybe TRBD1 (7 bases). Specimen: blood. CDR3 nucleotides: TGCGCCAGCAGCATGATTTCCAGGGGGGACACCGGGGAGCTGTTTTTT. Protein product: CASSMISRGDTGELFF.